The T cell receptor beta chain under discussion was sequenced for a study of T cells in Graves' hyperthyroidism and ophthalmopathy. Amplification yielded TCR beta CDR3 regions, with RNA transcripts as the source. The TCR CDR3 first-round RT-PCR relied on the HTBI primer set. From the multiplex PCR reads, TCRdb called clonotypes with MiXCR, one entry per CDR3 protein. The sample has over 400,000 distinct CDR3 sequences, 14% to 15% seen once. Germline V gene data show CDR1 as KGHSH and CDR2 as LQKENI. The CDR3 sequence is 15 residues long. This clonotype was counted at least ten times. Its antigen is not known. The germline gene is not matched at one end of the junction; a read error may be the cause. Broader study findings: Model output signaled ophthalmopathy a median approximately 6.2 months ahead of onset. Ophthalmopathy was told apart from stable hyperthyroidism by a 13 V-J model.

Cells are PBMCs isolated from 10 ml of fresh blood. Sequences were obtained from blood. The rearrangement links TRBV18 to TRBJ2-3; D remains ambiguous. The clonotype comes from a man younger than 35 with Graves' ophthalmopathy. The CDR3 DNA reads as TGTGCCAGCTCCCCACAAGACGGCTCCACAGATACGCAGTATTTT. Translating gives CASSPQDGSTDTQYF.